This T cell receptor beta chain is from a study of cytomegalovirus exposure and HLA in healthy donors (dated by TCRdb to the late 2010s). For the study in its entirety: In an earlier analysis of around 540 of the donors, about 260 Gb of sequence data and 90 million to 120 million unique TCR beta sequences from about 190 million T cells were reported. An early release covering about 600 HLA-typed donors comprised approximately 300 gigabases of sequencing data and around 80 million unique TCR sequences. The genetic ancestry cluster associated with self-reported Caucasian donors included around four fifths of the 398 genotyped donors. The study was designed to test whether signatures of past pathogen exposure could be identified by cataloging public T cell receptors. The study profiled the T cell repertoires of under 700 subjects by immunosequencing and related them to cytomegalovirus serostatus. A separate validation cohort of about 110 different subjects was used in addition to the 666-subject first cohort. The study combined high-throughput TCR immunosequencing, statistical association of individual TCRs with disease status, and machine learning to predict cytomegalovirus infection status. A later analysis re-examined previously published TCR beta repertoires from about 700 donors and added high-resolution HLA genotyping to investigate patterns of TCR occurrence. Rather than using new phenotypic data, the later analysis identified candidate immune exposures from TCR beta sequences and from how often those sequences occurred across donors. An earlier analysis of some 500 of the donors applied high-throughput TCR beta sequencing to assess whether each TCR beta V gene segment acted as functional or pseudogenic. Donor age, sex, ethnicity and CMV serostatus were compiled alongside the repertoire data. A later genetic analysis used genome-wide SNP genotypes for about three fifths of the 666 donors, treating that subset as a discovery cohort. Every repertoire in the discovery cohort had been generated on one and the same sequencing platform. HLA typing included class I and class II loci at four-digit resolution. Typing coverage varied by locus: about 620-630 donors for A, B, C, DRB1 and DQB1; more than 500 for DQA1; some 610 for DPA1; fewer than 480 for DPB1. Because of strong linkage in the cohort, roughly five DR-DQ haplotypes were treated as single units for association and clustering. On average, roughly 250,000 unique TCR beta nucleotide sequences were sequenced per donor among a few hundred genotyped donors of the cohort, with roughly a sixth of those sequences being non-productive.

Library generation was performed with the immunoSEQ multiplex PCR assay. For the multiplex PCR, a mixture combining 60 forward primers for TCR Vbeta segments and 13 reverse primers for TCR Jbeta segments was used. The CDR3 region of rearranged TCR beta genes was amplified from genomic DNA by a multiplex PCR assay. The amplified TCR beta libraries were sequenced on the Illumina HiSeq System as 87-base-pair reads. The published analysis was carried out like this. A later analysis counted tens of millions of unique TCR beta chains across the 650 to 800 repertoires, and roughly 11 million of these chains were shared by at least two donors. A nearest-neighbor algorithm error-corrected the raw reads and collapsed the reads into unique sequences, merging closely related sequences to remove PCR and sequencing errors. CDR3 sequences were aligned to IMGT reference sequences to assign V, D and J gene segments. For a sequence to be retained, a match of at least six nucleotides was required to both a V gene segment and a J gene segment. A rearrangement was called productive if the CDR3 had no stop codons and remained in frame with V and J, and every other rearrangement was called non-productive. CDR3 was defined according to IMGT convention as the region running from the second conserved V-encoded cysteine to the conserved J-encoded phenylalanine. Sequences without an unambiguous match to a single V gene segment were excluded from the earlier analysis of over 500 of the donors. In an earlier analysis of several hundred of the donors, a V segment was called functional when productive rearrangements were above 56.7%, and segregating when the standard deviation between donors exceeded 5%. A statistical classification framework was developed to diagnose cytomegalovirus status using the catalog of TCR beta chain sequences. In a later analysis, TCR nucleotide sequences were compared against IMGT/GENE-DB human TR gene sequences so that V and J genes could be assigned. The TCRdist pipeline was used in a later analysis to assign CDR3 sequences and most-parsimonious VDJ recombination scenarios. A later analysis defined each TCR beta chain by its CDR3 amino acid sequence plus V-gene family, and excluded reads lacking a unique V-gene family. To address suspected cross-contamination and a sequencing artifact, a later analysis removed around 590 highly shared, low-generation-probability nucleotide sequences. A later analysis calculated a clonal expansion index for each public chain from normalized within-repertoire ranks of inferred template counts. A later analysis computed generation probabilities with a VDJ recombination model fitted to out-of-frame rearrangements, and checked the results against IGoR. Hypergeometric tests were used in a later analysis to score TCR-TCR, TCR-HLA and TCR-CMV co-occurrence, with a repertoire-size bias correction applied to the TCR pairs. False discovery rates were estimated in a later analysis by permuting HLA or CMV assignments 20 times. A later analysis grouped co-occurring TCRs with DBSCAN, adding TCRdist sequence similarity when clustering within HLA-allele-positive subsets. Repertoires with fewer than 30,000 or more than 120,000 public chains, plus five repertoires with anomalous nucleotide sharing, were excluded from co-occurrence clustering. TCRdb took this table from immuneACCESS and kept in-frame rearrangements with V and J called. Such tables lack part of the clones; where checked against another copy, unresolved V genes explain under half of the gap, and the rest is unexplained. The DNA gave D and trimming, while V, J and clone size come from that table. This sample gives about 110,000 clones in total; roughly 80% of them show up just once. Around 1.2% of the sample comes from the top ten.

The cohort was made up of roughly 670 healthy bone marrow donors. Cohort members were all nominally healthy when sampled, although unrecorded immune exposures were likely present. The donor tested CMV seronegative, placing the donor among the roughly 350 seronegative members of the cohort. Each donor provided a peripheral blood sample, and peripheral blood mononuclear cells were used for TCR beta sequencing. Genomic DNA extraction from the blood cell samples was performed with the Qiagen DNeasy Blood Extraction Kit. As regards this clone: Its specific antigen is unknown. Base qualities were left out, and no much larger clone turns up one base away.

V loses 1 base at its end and J loses 7 bases; junction bases beyond the gene matches: 3. CDR1 and CDR2 are read off the germline V gene as SGHTA and FQGNSA. The CDR3 measures 15 amino acids from cysteine to phenylalanine. CDR3 DNA only is kept here, 45 bases in frame from base 1. Study-wide findings and limitations: A later genetic analysis associated a missense DCLRE1C variant with V-gene and J-gene trimming of TCR beta chains, and an independent cohort replicated the association. The authors suggested that the approach could potentially be generalized to other disease states and immunological phenotypes. In this cohort, only TCR beta chains were sequenced, and detectable features were limited by the absence of alpha or paired-chain data. Linkage disequilibrium might explain the correlated functional status among segregating V segments, but an unknown experimental factor could not be excluded. Some IMGT-functional V segments, including TRBV6-2 and TRBV6-3, could not be told apart with the 87-base-pair reads, so those segments were excluded. The only immune exposure information available for the cohort was CMV serostatus. In a later analysis, the rate of TCR association differed among HLA loci, with DRB1 alleles having the most associated TCRs and HLA-C alleles having the fewest. A later analysis associated around 16,000 TCR beta sequences with specific HLA alleles at a false discovery rate of 0.05. A further reported finding was that TCR beta sequences accurately predicted the HLA-A and HLA-B alleles for most subjects in the first cohort. Most CMV-associated TCR beta chains appeared to be HLA-restricted in a later analysis, and the HLA associations seemed to be driven largely by CMV exposure. Around 16 rarely observed V segments, including chromosome 9 orphons, were excluded from the earlier analysis of just under 600 of the donors because counts were too low. A few of the identified cytomegalovirus-associated TCR beta chains were confirmed in vitro to be specific for cytomegalovirus antigens. Because some donors lacked HLA typing at each locus, the association tests relied only on the typed subset. While some public TCRs were present in many individuals, most TCR sequences turned up only very rarely across donors. The sequencing pipeline was judged likely to have produced a cluster of highly shared sequence variants as a technical artifact. The classifier was reported to diagnose cytomegalovirus status with high specificity and sensitivity in both the original and validation cohorts. In an earlier analysis of approximately 590 of the donors, most TCR beta V segments were observed in productive rearrangements about 87% or about 30% of the time, broadly matching IMGT annotations. Presence/absence analyses assumed roughly uniform sequencing depth across donors, an assumption that may not hold. In a later genetic analysis, fewer N-insertions in productive TCRs were reported among donors in an Asian-associated ancestry cluster than the roughly 670-donor mean. A later analysis reported that several top co-occurrence clusters appeared linked to parvovirus B19, influenza, CMV and Epstein-Barr virus. A total of fewer than 200 TCR beta chains were listed by the study as associated with cytomegalovirus. Compared with equally common non-associated chains, HLA-associated TCR beta chains in a later analysis were more clonally expanded and had lower generation probabilities. When HLA alleles, especially DR and DQ, strongly co-occurred, attributing TCR associations to individual alleles was difficult.

The receptor was derived from a woman in her twenties or thirties in good health and CMV-seronegative. The sequence is built from TRBV7-2 and TRBJ1-5; 11 of the junction bases match TRBD1. Sequencing was carried out using PBMCs. The DNA sequence reads TGTGCCAGCAGCTTAGATGGACAGGGGGCGCAGCCCCAGCATTTT. Its amino acids are CASSLDGQGAQPQHF.